This T cell receptor (beta chain) appears in the sequencing data of a study of T-cell reconstitution after alpha-beta-depleted transplantation in children (dated by TCRdb to the mid-2010s). Some background on the complete study: Using TCR repertoire profiling, the study followed T-cell immune reconstitution in a quantitative way in children after TCRalphabeta/CD19-depleted allogeneic hematopoietic cell transplantation.

The treatment or condition tag for this specimen amounts to: allogeneic hematopoietic cell transplantation with graft depleted of TCRalphabeta T cells and CD19 B cells. Transplant recipients were children who received TCRalphabeta/CD19-depleted allogeneic hematopoietic cell grafts. A note on this clonotype: Its antigen is still unknown. No quality values exist for individual bases; no much larger clone is one base distant.

General study outcomes and caveats: Apparently early alphabetaT-cell count recovery about two months after transplant reportedly relied on only several hundred rapidly expanded clones derived from non-depleted graft cells. In some patients, high TCRbeta diversity at day 60 was attributed to recipient T cells and intrathymic progenitors that had survived conditioning. The frequencies of hyperexpanded clones fell over the following months, and after one year, T-cell counts and TCRbeta diversity were mostly attributed to newly produced T cells.

Taken from the germline V gene (reference sequence), the CDR1 and CDR2 loops are LNHDA and SQIVND. The germline ends are 10 bases apart after V is trimmed by 3 bases and J by 6 bases. Its CDR3 holds 13 amino acids, cysteine through phenylalanine. The kept DNA is CDR3 alone, 39 bases in frame from the first base. Receptor amplification or capture employed PCR. The sample was run on an Illumina HiSeq 2500. TCR libraries were prepared with molecular barcoding, using unique molecular identifiers to normalize TCRbeta repertoire quantification. The public sequencing data were trimmed at Q25 with fastp and processed into clonotypes with MiXCR by TCRdb, which kept only in-frame beta chains. Every entry covers one CDR3 protein and lists the most common genes and DNA from its rows. The sample table shows 85,000 to 120,000 distinct CDR3 sequences, and under 9% are seen once. The ten largest clones represent 15% to 20% of the sample.

The sequence derives from a boy younger than 10 with acute lymphoblastic leukemia, due to receive a stem cell transplant. The specimen comprised PBMCs, sampled before TCRalphabeta/CD19-depleted stem cell transplant. The chain was built from TRBV19 and TRBJ2-3, with TRBD2 tentatively as D gene (5 bases match). The CDR3 loop reads CASSMGSQDTQYF. Read as DNA, the sequence is TGTGCCAGTAGTATGGGGAGCCAGGATACGCAGTATTTT. With the rest looked up from the reference TRBV19 and TRBJ2-3 genes rather than sequenced, the full variable domain is DGGITQSPKYLFRKEGQNVTLSCEQNLNHDAMYWYRQDPGQGLRLIYYSQIVNDFQKGDIAEGYSVSREKKESFPLTVTSAQKNPTAFYLCASSMGSQDTQYFGPGTRLTVL.